Given below is one T cell receptor (beta chain) in context. These data are taken from a study of T cells expressing NK-cell markers. Looking at the study overall: The authors sequenced eight donors, of whom seven were HCMV-seropositive and one was seronegative.

The CDR3 totals 13 residues. Germline V gene data show CDR1 as MNHNS and CDR2 as SASEGT. Production of TCR beta cDNA relied on 5'RACE template switching with UMIs. No DNA is given; TCRdb re-called the 5' RACE reads and lists each CDR3 protein once. This repertoire includes about 160,000 distinct CDR3 sequences. V and J are TRBV6-1 and TRBJ2-1. Specimen: blood T cells: a sorted CD56 or NKG2C T cell subset, CD4+ or CD8+ T cells, or bulk PBMC T cells (not recorded which). The receptor's source is a woman aged 18-70 years in good health. CDR3 sequence: CASSEGGEQEQFF.